This passage covers 32 T cell receptor beta chains from one sample sequenced in a study of shared clonotypes between healthy human individuals. Only in-frame clones appear in the TCRdb table, and some are missing; sequencing was by immunoSEQ multiplex PCR. Seen here are over a million clones, about 80% observed once, and the top ten hold 0.5% to 0.65%. The specimen sequenced was memory CD4+ T cells from PBMCs. Subset here: CD45RA-negative fraction. These TCRs come from a man aged 18 to 30 in good health. Some clones in this sample may be carry-over from other donors' samples.

The chain couples TRBV7-7 to TRBJ2-1; 7 nucleotides match TRBD1. The germline gives CDR1 SSHAT, CDR2 FNYEAQ (reference sequence). J was trimmed by 4 bases and V by 0 bases; bases with no gene match: 3. This CDR3 contains 15 residues. CDR3 sequence: CASSLARTGYNEQFF. CDR3 DNA sequence: TGTGCCAGCAGCTTAGCGCGGACAGGTTACAATGAGCAGTTCTTC.

The rearrangement links TRBV10-2 to TRBJ2-5; the D is unclear. The V gene lost 4 bases and the J gene lost 0 bases, with 9 bases spanning the gap. Germline assignment: CDR1 WSHSY and CDR2 SAAADI. The CDR3 loop spans 14 amino acids. The CDR3 sequence is CASSGASYQETQYF. In DNA form, the CDR3 reads TGCGCCAGCAGTGGCGCCAGTTACCAAGAGACCCAGTACTTC.

The chain is built from TRBV28 and TRBJ2-7; possibly TRBD2 for D (5 bases). Trimming shortened V by 5 bases and J by 2 bases, and 16 bases separated the two germline ends. Germline CDR1 reads MDHEN; CDR2 reads SYDVKM. The length of the CDR3 is 15 residues. The CDR3: CASSAPGLLTYEQYF. DNA for the CDR3: TGTGCCAGCAGTGCCCCCGGACTTCTAACCTACGAGCAGTACTTC. Full variable domain (outside the CDR3, taken from reference TRBV28 and TRBJ2-7): DVKVTQSSRYLVKRTGEKVFLECVQDMDHENMFWYRQDPGLGLRLIYFSYDVKMKEKGDIPEGYSVSREKKERFSLILESASTNQTSMYLCASSAPGLLTYEQYFGPGTRLTVT.

On this clone itself: The same CDR3 can be traced to other DNA sequences in this sample. V gene TRBV7-9 combines with J gene TRBJ1-5; a possible D gene is TRBD1 (5 bases). Per germline, CDR1 SEHNR and CDR2 FQNEAQ (reference sequence). V was shortened by 3 bases and J by 1 base, with 7 bases between the two germline ends. The CDR3 is 14 amino acids. The CDR3 coding sequence is TGTGCCAGCAGCTTTGAGGGGAGCAATCAGCCCCAGCATTTT. This translates into CASSFEGSNQPQHF.

The chain is built from TRBV10-3 and TRBJ2-7, with D maybe TRBD1 (6 bases). The CDR3 runs 14 residues. The V gene lost 9 bases and the J gene lost 2 bases, with 17 bases spanning the gap. In germline, CDR1 is ENHRY, CDR2 SYGVKD. CDR3 protein: CAIKDRIFTYEQYF. The CDR3 bases are TGTGCCATTAAAGACAGGATCTTTACCTACGAGCAGTACTTC.

V usage is TRBV19 and J usage is TRBJ2-5, with a tentative D call TRBD2 (6 bases). The CDR3 totals 15 residues. Germline CDR1 LNHDA, CDR2 SQIVND (reference sequence). The germline V and J ends were trimmed by 3 bases and 5 bases, with 16 bases remaining between them. The CDR3, as DNA: TGTGCCAGTAGTATCGGGACTCAGAAGGCCGAGACCCAGTACTTC. This encodes CASSIGTQKAETQYF.

The chain is built from TRBV30 and TRBJ2-7; D is unresolved. Trimming took 1 base from V and 10 from J, leaving 8 bases between them. In germline, CDR1 is GTSNPN, CDR2 SVGIG (reference sequence). The CDR3 sequence is 10 residues long. The CDR3 loop reads CAWSGTAQYF. Written as DNA, the CDR3 is TGTGCCTGGAGTGGAACGGCTCAGTACTTC.

This chain connects TRBV7-9 to TRBJ2-7, with 9 bases that match TRBD2. The germline gives CDR1 SEHNR, CDR2 FQNEAQ (reference sequence). The CDR3 is 14 residues long. Trimming took 6 bases from V and 6 from J; bases not matched to a gene: 9. CDR3 amino acids: CASSYAGGHFEQYF. CDR3 nucleotide sequence: TGTGCCAGCAGTTATGCGGGAGGGCATTTCGAGCAGTACTTC.

The chain joins TRBV7-8 to TRBJ1-5, with D unclear. Per the germline V gene, CDR1 is SGHVS and CDR2 is FQNEAQ. Trimming left V 5 bases short and J 10 bases short, with 12 bases between. This CDR3 contains 12 residues. The CDR3: CASSPPLGPQHF. CDR3 sequence (DNA): TGTGCCAGCAGCCCCCCTCTGGGACCCCAGCATTTT.

The chain has TRBV5-6 and TRBJ2-3, with 7 bases identical to TRBD2. Per the germline V gene, CDR1 is SGHDT and CDR2 is YYEEEE. CDR3 length: 15 residues. With V trimmed by 1 base and J by 2 bases, 4 bases remained unmatched. In DNA form, the CDR3 reads TGTGCCAGCAGCTTGCCTAGCGGATACACAGATACGCAGTATTTT. Its protein product is CASSLPSGYTDTQYF.

In this sample, this clone turned up a few times. The V call is TRBV28, the J call TRBJ2-5; 8 nucleotides line up with TRBD2. The ends lost 2 bases at V and 2 bases at J; junction bases unmatched: 4. The CDR3 runs to 15 residues. Germline CDR1 is MDHEN and CDR2 is SYDVKM. In DNA, the CDR3 is TGTGCCAGCAGTTTACTCGGGACTAGACAAGAGACCCAGTACTTC. As protein: CASSLLGTRQETQYF.

The gene calls are TRBV11-2 and TRBJ1-4; D uncertain. This CDR3 region has 14 residues. Trimming shortened V by 5 bases and J by 1 base, and 8 bases separated the two germline ends. CDR1 is SGHAT, CDR2 FQNNGV, per germline. The CDR3, as DNA: TGTGCCAGCAGCGAAGGGAGAACTAATGAAAAACTGTTTTTT. Residues: CASSEGRTNEKLFF.

This chain links TRBV10-1 with TRBJ1-1; D gene ambiguous. The CDR3 spans 12 residues. V was trimmed by 4 bases and J by 4 bases, leaving 7 bases between them. Looked up from germline, CDR1 is WNHNN and CDR2 is SYGVQD (reference sequence). CDR3 coding DNA: TGCGCCAGCAGTGGGAGTTCCACTGAAGCTTTCTTT. Translation: CASSGSSTEAFF.

The chain's CDR3 is CATSRDYGQGEQYF. The CDR3 region has the DNA TGTGCCACCAGCAGAGATTACGGTCAGGGCGAGCAGTACTTC. The chain recombines TRBV15 with TRBJ2-7; a weak D match, TRBD1 (5 bases). Trimming pared 0 bases from V and 6 bases from J, leaving 12 bases between. The CDR3 is made up of 14 amino acids. Germline CDR1 LNHNV, CDR2 YYDKDF (reference sequence). Full variable domain (missing parts from reference TRBV15 and TRBJ2-7): DAMVIQNPRYQVTQFGKPVTLSCSQTLNHNVMYWYQQKSSQAPKLLFHYYDKDFNNEADTPDNFQSRRPNTSFCFLDIRSPGLGDTAMYLCATSRDYGQGEQYFGPGTRLTVT.

The chain employs TRBV5-1 and TRBJ2-5, with 12 positions matching TRBD2. Germline CDR1 and CDR2: SGHRS and YFSETQ. The CDR3 is 15 amino acids. Trimming at V came to 2 bases and at J to 10 bases, leaving 9 bases not matched to a gene. CDR3 bases: TGCGCCAGCAGCTTTTCTCCGACTAGCGGGAGTGTCCAGTACTTC. Its translation is CASSFSPTSGSVQYF.

This rearrangement joins TRBV30 to TRBJ1-5; D might be TRBD1 (6 bases). The CDR3 spans 14 residues. Germline-derived CDR1 and CDR2 are GTSNPN and SVGIG (reference sequence). Trimming removed 2 bases at V and 1 base at J, with 9 bases between. The CDR3 is CAWSSGQSNQPQHF. The CDR3 DNA follows: TGTGCCTGGAGTAGTGGACAGAGCAATCAGCCCCAGCATTTT.

At least ten counts were recorded for this clone. The chain has TRBV5-1 and TRBJ1-2, with TRBD1 as a possible D gene (6 bases). V was pared by 1 base and J by 6 bases, with 13 bases between. Germline V gene data show CDR1 as SGHRS and CDR2 as YFSETQ. CDR3 length equals 14 residues. Here the CDR3 DNA reads TGCGCCAGCAGCTTGCTGACAGGAGAGGATGGCTACACCTTC. It codes for CASSLLTGEDGYTF.

This clone was counted at least ten times. The chain is built from TRBV18 and TRBJ1-2; a weak D match, TRBD1 (5 bases). Germline V gene sequence: CDR1 KGHSH, CDR2 LQKENI. V lost 0 bases to trimming and J lost 4 bases, with 18 bases between them. CDR3 length: 17 amino acids. Written as DNA, the CDR3 is TGTGCCAGCTCACCACCGTCACTTGGACGGGGCCCCTATGGCTACACCTTC. Translation: CASSPPSLGRGPYGYTF.

V gene TRBV7-2 combines with J gene TRBJ1-2; TRBD1 aligns across 9 bases. CDR1 and CDR2 from the germline V gene are SGHTA and FQGNSA. Trimming cost V 6 bases and J 4 bases; bases outside gene matches: 9. CDR3 size: 15 residues. CDR3 DNA: TGTGCCAGCAGACGAACAGGGGGCCAATCCTATGGCTACACCTTC. It is translated as CASRRTGGQSYGYTF.

Worth noting for this clone: The sample contains more than one DNA sequence encoding this CDR3. This rearrangement joins TRBV4-2 to TRBJ1-5; perhaps TRBD1 as D (6 bases). Germline CDR1 is LGHNA and CDR2 is YNFKEQ. Trimming stripped 0 bases from V and 2 bases from J, with 8 bases between. This CDR3 is built from 15 residues. DNA of the CDR3: TGTGCCAGCAGCCAAGATTCAGGGGGCAATCAGCCCCAGCATTTT. The encoded protein is CASSQDSGGNQPQHF.

This clone was seen a few times. This sequence joins TRBV2 and TRBJ2-7, with 7 nucleotides matching TRBD2. Germline assignment: CDR1 SNHLY and CDR2 FYNNEI. The CDR3 covers 14 residues. V shed 3 bases and J 4 bases; nucleotides not matched to a gene: 6. The CDR3 region is CASSDGLADYEQYF. CDR3 nucleotide sequence: TGTGCCAGCAGTGACGGGCTAGCGGATTACGAGCAGTACTTC. The complete variable domain, with remaining parts taken from reference TRBV2 and TRBJ2-7, reads EPEVTQTPSHQVTQMGQEVILRCVPISNHLYFYWYRQILGQKVEFLVSFYNNEISEKSEIFDDQFSVERPDGSNFTLKIRSTKLEDSAMYFCASSDGLADYEQYFGPGTRLTVT.

The chain has TRBV28 and TRBJ1-5, with 7 bases identical to TRBD1. V dropped 5 bases and J dropped 0; count of bases not matched to a gene: 10. CDR1 is MDHEN and CDR2 is SYDVKM in the germline V gene. This CDR3 region has 17 residues. Here the CDR3 reads CASSVIGTDYSNQPQHF. CDR3 sequence (DNA): TGTGCCAGCAGTGTAATCGGGACAGATTATAGCAATCAGCCCCAGCATTTT.

The J gene is TRBJ2-1, the V gene TRBV6-6, with D unresolved. CDR1 MNHNY and CDR2 SVGAGI come from the germline V gene (reference sequence). The CDR3 has 15 residues. Trimming pared 6 bases from V and 0 bases from J, leaving 12 bases between. The chain's CDR3 is CASRRTSSSYNEQFF. DNA for the CDR3: TGTGCCAGCAGGCGGACCTCAAGCTCCTACAATGAGCAGTTCTTC.

The chain combines TRBV27 with TRBJ2-3, with 14 bases matching TRBD2. The CDR3 consists of 17 residues. V trimming: 5 bases; J trimming: 4 bases; junction bases outside the gene matches: 8. CDR1 is MNHEY, CDR2 SMNVEV, per germline (reference sequence). CDR3 nucleotide sequence: TGTGCCAGCAGTCGACTTGGACTAGCGGGAGGATCAGATACGCAGTATTTT. It is translated as CASSRLGLAGGSDTQYF.

The V call is TRBV5-1, the J call TRBJ2-2, with TRBD1 matching 7 bases. V shed 2 bases, J shed 1 base, and the junction held 8 bases outside the gene matches. The V gene's germline CDR1 is SGHRS and CDR2 YFSETQ. The CDR3 length is 17 residues. CDR3 DNA sequence: TGCGCCAGCAGCTTCCAGACAGGGATCAAGAACACCGGGGAGCTGTTTTTT. Its translation: CASSFQTGIKNTGELFF. Variable domain in full (rest from reference TRBV5-1 and TRBJ2-2): KAGVTQTPRYLIKTRGQQVTLSCSPISGHRSVSWYQQTPGQGLQFLFEYFSETQRNKGNFPGRFSGRQFSNSRSEMNVSTLELGDSALYLCASSFQTGIKNTGELFFGEGSRLTVL.

The chain is built from TRBV5-4 and TRBJ2-7; D remains unclear. Germline V CDR1 and CDR2: SGHNT, YYREEE (reference sequence). This CDR3 contains 13 residues. Between the trimmed V and J ends, which lost 0 bases and 5 bases, there was a span of 9 bases. The CDR3 here is CASSLDQTNEQYF. DNA of the CDR3: TGTGCCAGCAGCTTGGACCAGACAAACGAGCAGTACTTC.

This rearrangement joins TRBV5-1 to TRBJ2-3; 11 nucleotides line up with TRBD2. CDR1 is SGHRS, CDR2 YFSETQ, per germline. This CDR3 is 17 amino acids long. J lost 4 bases, V lost 5 bases, and 12 bases had no gene match. CDR3 DNA: TGCGCCAGCAGGAGTTTTGTAGCGGGAGGGGAAGCAGATACGCAGTATTTT. Encoded protein: CASRSFVAGGEADTQYF.

The chain uses TRBV5-1 and TRBJ1-1; D remains ambiguous. CDR3 length equals 13 residues. Trimming took 4 bases from V and 0 from J, leaving 7 bases between them. The V gene's germline CDR1 is SGHRS and CDR2 YFSETQ. The CDR3 DNA is TGCGCCAGCAGCCAGGAGATGAACACTGAAGCTTTCTTT. Translation gives CASSQEMNTEAFF.

About this clone itself: The DNA is left out, because the CDR3 cannot be placed on it with certainty; the CDR3 is given as TCRdb lists it. The chain is built from TRBV2 and TRBJ2-7; the DNA was not used to check the table's D call, TRBD1. Germline V gives CDR1 SNHLY, CDR2 FYNNEI. The CDR3 is 14 residues long, ends included. CDR3 in amino acids: CASSTSDIAYEQYF.

The rearrangement uses TRBV28 and TRBJ2-7; D gene ambiguous. With 6 bases removed from V and 3 bases from J, the gap between germline ends came to 15 bases. This CDR3 contains 14 residues. In germline, CDR1 is MDHEN, CDR2 SYDVKM. The CDR3 nucleotides are TGTGCCAGCAGCCTTTTGGGCAGCCTCTACGAGCAGTACTTC. Translated: CASSLLGSLYEQYF.

This rearrangement joins TRBV5-4 to TRBJ2-1; no definite D call. The germline V and J ends were trimmed by 2 bases and 5 bases, with 14 bases remaining between them. The germline V gene has CDR1 SGHNT and CDR2 YYREEE (reference sequence). CDR3 size: 15 residues. The CDR3 reads CASSFRTRQDNEQFF. CDR3 DNA sequence: TGTGCCAGCAGCTTCAGGACCCGCCAGGACAATGAGCAGTTCTTC.

The genes are TRBV6-6 and TRBJ2-4; TRBD1 matches 10 bases. Germline V gives CDR1 MNHNY, CDR2 SVGAGI (reference sequence). J lost 0 bases, V lost 6 bases, and 5 bases had no gene match. The length of the CDR3 is 16 residues. The CDR3 sequence is CASSGGQGLAKNIQYF. CDR3 DNA sequence: TGTGCCAGCAGCGGGGGACAGGGGCTAGCCAAAAACATTCAGTACTTC.